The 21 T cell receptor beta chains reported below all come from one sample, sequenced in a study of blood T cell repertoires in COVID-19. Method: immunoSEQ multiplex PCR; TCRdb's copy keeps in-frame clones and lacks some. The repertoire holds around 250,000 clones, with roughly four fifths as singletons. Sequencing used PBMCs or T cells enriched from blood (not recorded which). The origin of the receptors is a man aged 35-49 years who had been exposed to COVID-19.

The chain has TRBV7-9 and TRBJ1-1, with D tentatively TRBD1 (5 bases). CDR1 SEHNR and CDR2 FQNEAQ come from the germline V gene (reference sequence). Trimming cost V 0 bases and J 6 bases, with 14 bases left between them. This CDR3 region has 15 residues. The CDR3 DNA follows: TGTGCCAGCAGCTTAGCAGGGGTCCGGATACCTGAAGCTTTCTTT. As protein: CASSLAGVRIPEAFF.

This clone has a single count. The CDR3 loop is CASSVDGSGSSYEQYF. CDR3 nucleotide sequence: TGTGCCAGCAGCGTAGATGGTAGCGGGAGCTCCTACGAGCAGTACTTC. V gene TRBV9 combines with J gene TRBJ2-7, with TRBD2 matching 9 bases. CDR1 is SGDLS and CDR2 is YYNGEE in the germline V gene. V lost 0 bases, J lost 0 bases, and 4 bases stayed unmatched. The CDR3 runs to 16 residues.

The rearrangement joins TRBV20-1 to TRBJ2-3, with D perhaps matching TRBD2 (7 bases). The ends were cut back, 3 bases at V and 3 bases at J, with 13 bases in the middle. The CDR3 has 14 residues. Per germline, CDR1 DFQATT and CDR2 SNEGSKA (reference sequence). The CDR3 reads CSASGRGGTDTQYF. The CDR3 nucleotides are TGCAGTGCTAGTGGAAGGGGGGGAACAGATACGCAGTATTTT.

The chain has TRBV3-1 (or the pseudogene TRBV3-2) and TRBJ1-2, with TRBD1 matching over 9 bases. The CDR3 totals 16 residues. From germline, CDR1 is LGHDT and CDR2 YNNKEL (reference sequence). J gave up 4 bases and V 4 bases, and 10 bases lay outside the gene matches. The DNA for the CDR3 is TGTGCCAGCAGCCTACGCCGGGACAGGGTTCCCTATGGCTACACCTTC. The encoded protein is CASSLRRDRVPYGYTF.

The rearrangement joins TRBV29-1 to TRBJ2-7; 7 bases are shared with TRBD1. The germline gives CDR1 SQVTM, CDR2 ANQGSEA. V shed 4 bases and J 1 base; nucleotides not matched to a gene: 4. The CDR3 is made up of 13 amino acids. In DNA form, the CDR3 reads TGCAGCGTTGGGGGGACAGCTTCCTACGAGCAGTACTTC. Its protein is CSVGGTASYEQYF.

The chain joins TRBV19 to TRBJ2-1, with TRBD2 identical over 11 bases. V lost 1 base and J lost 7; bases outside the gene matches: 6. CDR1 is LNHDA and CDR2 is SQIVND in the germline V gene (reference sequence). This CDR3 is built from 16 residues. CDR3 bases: TGTGCCAGTAGTATAGTGACTAGCGGGAACGGTAATGAGCAGTTCTTC. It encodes CASSIVTSGNGNEQFF.

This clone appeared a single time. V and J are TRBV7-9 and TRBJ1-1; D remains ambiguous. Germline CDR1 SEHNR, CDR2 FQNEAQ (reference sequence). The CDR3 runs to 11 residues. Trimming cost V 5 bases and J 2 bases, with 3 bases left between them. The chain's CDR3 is CASSLNTEAFF. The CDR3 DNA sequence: TGTGCCAGCAGCCTCAACACTGAAGCTTTCTTT.

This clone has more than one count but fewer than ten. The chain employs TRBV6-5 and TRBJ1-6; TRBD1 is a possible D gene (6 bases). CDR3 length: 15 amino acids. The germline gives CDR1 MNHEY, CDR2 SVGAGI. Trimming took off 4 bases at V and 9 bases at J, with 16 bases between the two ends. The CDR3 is CASSLVQGGGSPLHF. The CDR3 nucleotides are TGTGCCAGCAGTTTGGTACAGGGCGGGGGTTCACCCCTCCACTTT.

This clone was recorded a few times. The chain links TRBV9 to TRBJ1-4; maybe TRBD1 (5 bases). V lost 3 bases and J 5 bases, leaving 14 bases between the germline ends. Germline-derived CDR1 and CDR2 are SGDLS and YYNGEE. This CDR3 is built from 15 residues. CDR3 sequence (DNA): TGTGCCAGCAGCGCCCGGTGGGGGGGAAATGAAAAACTGTTTTTT. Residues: CASSARWGGNEKLFF.

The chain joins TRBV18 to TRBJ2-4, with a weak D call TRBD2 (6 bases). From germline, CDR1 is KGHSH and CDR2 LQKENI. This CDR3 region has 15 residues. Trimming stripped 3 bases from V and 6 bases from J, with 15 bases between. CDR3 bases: TGTGCCAGCTCACCCCTAACGGGGGACGGAAACATTCAGTACTTC. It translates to CASSPLTGDGNIQYF.

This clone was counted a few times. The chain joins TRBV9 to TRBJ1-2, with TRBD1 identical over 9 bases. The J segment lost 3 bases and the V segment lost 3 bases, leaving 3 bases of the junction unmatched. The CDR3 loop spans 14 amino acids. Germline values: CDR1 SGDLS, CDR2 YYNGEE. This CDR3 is CASSAGQGHYGYTF. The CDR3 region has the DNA TGTGCCAGCAGCGCCGGACAGGGGCACTATGGCTACACCTTC.

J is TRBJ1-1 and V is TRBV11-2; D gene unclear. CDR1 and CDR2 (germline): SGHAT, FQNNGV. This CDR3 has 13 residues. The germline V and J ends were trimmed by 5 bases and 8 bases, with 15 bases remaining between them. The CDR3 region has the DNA TGTGCCAGCAGCCCCGGACTGGACCGGGAAGCTTTCTTT. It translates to CASSPGLDREAFF.

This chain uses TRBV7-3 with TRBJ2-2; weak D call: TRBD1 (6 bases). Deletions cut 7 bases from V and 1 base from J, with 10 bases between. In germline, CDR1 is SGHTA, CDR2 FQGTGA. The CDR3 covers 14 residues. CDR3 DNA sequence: TGTGCCAGCAAACCGGGACAGAACACCGGGGAGCTGTTTTTT. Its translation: CASKPGQNTGELFF. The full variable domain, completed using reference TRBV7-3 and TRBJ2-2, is GAGVSQTPSNKVTEKGKYVELRCDPISGHTALYWYRQSLGQGPEFLIYFQGTGAADDSGLPNDRFFAVRPEGSVSTLKIQRTERGDSAVYLCASKPGQNTGELFFGEGSRLTVL.

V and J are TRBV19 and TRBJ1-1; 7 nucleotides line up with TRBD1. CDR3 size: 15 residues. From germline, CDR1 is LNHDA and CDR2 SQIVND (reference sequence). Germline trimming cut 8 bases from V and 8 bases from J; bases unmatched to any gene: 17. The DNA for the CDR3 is TGTGCCAGTCGACCCAGGGACAGTTTCCGACGGGAAGCTTTCTTT. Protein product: CASRPRDSFRREAFF.

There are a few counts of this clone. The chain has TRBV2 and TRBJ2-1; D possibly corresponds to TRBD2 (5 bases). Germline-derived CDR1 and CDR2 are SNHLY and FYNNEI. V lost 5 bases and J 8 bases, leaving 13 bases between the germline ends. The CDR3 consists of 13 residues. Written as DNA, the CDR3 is TGTGCCAGCAGTCCAGACTACGTCGATGAGCAGTTCTTC. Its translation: CASSPDYVDEQFF.

In DNA, the CDR3 is TGTGCCAGCCGATTGGGCGCCGGGGGCAATCAGCCCCAGCATTTT. Protein sequence: CASRLGAGGNQPQHF. This sequence joins TRBV27 and TRBJ1-5; D is unclear. This CDR3 is built from 15 residues. Trimming left V 8 bases short and J 2 bases short, with 16 bases between. Germline V lookup: CDR1 MNHEY, CDR2 SMNVEV (reference sequence).

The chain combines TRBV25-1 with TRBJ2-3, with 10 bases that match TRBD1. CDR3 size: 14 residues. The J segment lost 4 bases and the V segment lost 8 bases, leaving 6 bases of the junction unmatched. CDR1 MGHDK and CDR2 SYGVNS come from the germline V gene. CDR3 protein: CASRGTGAADTQYF. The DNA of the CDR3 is TGTGCCAGCCGAGGGACAGGGGCCGCAGATACGCAGTATTTT.

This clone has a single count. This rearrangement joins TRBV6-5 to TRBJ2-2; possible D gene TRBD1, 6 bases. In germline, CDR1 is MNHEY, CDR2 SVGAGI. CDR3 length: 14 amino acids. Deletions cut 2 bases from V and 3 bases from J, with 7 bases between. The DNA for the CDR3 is TGTGCCAGCAGTTACAACAGGGACACCGGGGAGCTGTTTTTT. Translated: CASSYNRDTGELFF.

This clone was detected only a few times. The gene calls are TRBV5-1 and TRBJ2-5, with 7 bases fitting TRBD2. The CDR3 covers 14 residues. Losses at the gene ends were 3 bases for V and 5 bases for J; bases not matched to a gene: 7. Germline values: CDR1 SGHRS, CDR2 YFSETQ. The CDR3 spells CASSSLRAGETQYF. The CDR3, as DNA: TGCGCCAGCAGCTCACTTAGAGCGGGGGAGACCCAGTACTTC.

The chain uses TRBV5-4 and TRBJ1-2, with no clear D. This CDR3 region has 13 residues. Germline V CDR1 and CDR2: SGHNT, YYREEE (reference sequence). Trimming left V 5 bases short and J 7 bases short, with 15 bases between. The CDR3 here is CASSLHSLGGYTF. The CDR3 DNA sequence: TGTGCCAGCAGTTTACACAGCCTGGGTGGCTACACCTTC.

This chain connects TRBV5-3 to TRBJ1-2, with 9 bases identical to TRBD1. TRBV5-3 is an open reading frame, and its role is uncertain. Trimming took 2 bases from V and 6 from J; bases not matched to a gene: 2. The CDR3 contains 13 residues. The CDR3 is CARSLRTGDGYTF. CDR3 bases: TGTGCCAGAAGCTTACGGACAGGGGATGGCTACACCTTC.